This passage covers 30 T cell receptor beta chains from one sample sequenced in a study of blood T cells in healthy people across ages. A J-beta primer mix and a sample-barcoded 5' primer were used in a second PCR of about 7 to 11 cycles. TCRdb re-derived calls from the 5' RACE reads in MiXCR, one entry per CDR3 protein. The data contain 1 million to 1.2 million distinct CDR3 sequences, 35% to 40% of them singletons. Sequencing was performed on blood. The receptors were sampled from a man younger than 30 in good health.

The DNA for the CDR3 is TGTGCCAGCAGCTTAGTAGTTTGGACAGGGGCCGCTCAAGAGACCCAGTACTTC. The encoded protein is CASSLVVWTGAAQETQYF. This rearrangement joins TRBV11-2 to TRBJ2-5, with 9 bases matching TRBD1. The trim removed 1 base at V and 2 bases at J, leaving 11 bases unmatched. Germline V gene sequence: CDR1 SGHAT, CDR2 FQNNGV. The CDR3 is 18 amino acids.

The CDR3 is CASSYSRVVDTGELFF. CDR3 nucleotide sequence: TGTGCCAGCAGTTACTCCAGGGTTGTTGACACCGGGGAGCTGTTTTTT. The V call is TRBV6-5, the J call TRBJ2-2; D might be TRBD1 (5 bases). V lost 0 bases to trimming and J lost 3 bases, with 11 bases between them. CDR3 length equals 16 residues. The germline V gene has CDR1 MNHEY and CDR2 SVGAGI.

CDR3 amino acids: CASSLGRAVSEAFF. The DNA for the CDR3 is TGTGCCAGCAGTTTAGGCAGGGCGGTGTCTGAAGCTTTCTTT. The genes are TRBV28 and TRBJ1-1; D may be TRBD1 (5 bases). Germline V lookup: CDR1 MDHEN, CDR2 SYDVKM. Trimming pared 2 bases from V and 6 bases from J, leaving 13 bases between. This CDR3 spans 14 amino acids.

J is TRBJ2-5 and V is TRBV9; D is possibly TRBD1 (6 bases). With 0 bases removed from V and 5 bases from J, the gap between germline ends came to 14 bases. CDR3 length: 15 residues. CDR1 and CDR2 from the germline V gene are SGDLS and YYNGEE. CDR3 in amino acids: CASSVAAGDGETQYF. The CDR3 nucleotides read TGTGCCAGCAGCGTAGCGGCAGGGGATGGGGAGACCCAGTACTTC.

The chain links TRBV24-1 to TRBJ2-1; TRBD1 aligns across 8 bases. This CDR3 is 13 amino acids long. V shed 4 bases, J shed 13 bases, and the junction held 8 bases outside the gene matches. Germline CDR1 is KGHDR and CDR2 is SFDVKD. For the CDR3, the DNA is TGTGCCACCAGTGAAAGTCAGGGGGCTCAACAGTTCTTC. The encoded protein is CATSESQGAQQFF.

This clonotype was recorded only once. A read error may produce the germline difference seen at one junction end. This chain uses TRBV24-1 with TRBJ2-1; 10 bases agree with TRBD2. The CDR3 length is 17 residues. Germline V gene data show CDR1 as KGHDR and CDR2 as SFDVKD. The CDR3 here is CAASDSLQGSGGNEQFF. CDR3 sequence (DNA): TGTGCCGCCAGTGATTCGCTCCAGGGTAGCGGGGGGAATGAGCAGTTCTTC.

This clonotype occurred a few times. The V gene is TRBV5-6, the J gene TRBJ2-5, with a possible D match to TRBD2 (5 bases). Germline CDR1 reads SGHDT; CDR2 reads YYEEEE. The CDR3 is 14 residues long. The V end lost 4 bases, the J end lost 2 bases, and 12 bases lay between the germline ends. CDR3 sequence (DNA): TGTGCCAGCAGCGGAGGCGATCCGCAAGAGACCCAGTACTTC. It yields the protein CASSGGDPQETQYF.

The CDR3 DNA reads TGCAGTGCTAGAGATGCAGGGGCAACTGAAGCTTTCTTT. The encoded protein is CSARDAGATEAFF. V and J are TRBV20-1 and TRBJ1-1, with D tentatively TRBD1 (6 bases). Trimming stripped 0 bases from V and 5 bases from J, with 10 bases between. Germline-derived CDR1 and CDR2 are DFQATT and SNEGSKA (reference sequence). CDR3 length: 13 amino acids.

This sequence joins TRBV4-1 and TRBJ1-2; no reliable D call. The CDR3 contains 15 residues. The V end lost 0 bases, the J end lost 2 bases, and 10 bases lay between the germline ends. Germline lookup yields CDR1 MGHRA and CDR2 YSYEKL. The CDR3 protein is CASSQDDGINYGYTF. The CDR3 DNA reads as TGCGCCAGCAGCCAAGACGATGGAATCAACTATGGCTACACCTTC.

Only a few counts were recorded for this clonotype. The rearrangement uses TRBV20-1 and TRBJ1-2; D might be TRBD1 (6 bases). V was trimmed by 1 base and J by 8 bases, leaving 8 bases between them. The CDR3 is 11 amino acids. Germline-derived CDR1 and CDR2 are DFQATT and SNEGSKA (reference sequence). CDR3 protein: CSARAQGGYTF. CDR3 bases: TGCAGTGCTAGAGCCCAGGGGGGCTACACCTTC.

A note on this clonotype: One end of the junction does not line up with germline, which may come from a read error. The chain employs TRBV20-1 and TRBJ2-4; D may be TRBD2 (5 bases). The J call may be faulty, since TRBJ2-5 better matches the DNA end. There are 14 residues in the CDR3. From germline, CDR1 is DFQATT and CDR2 SNEGSKA (reference sequence). CDR3 in DNA: TGCAGTGCTAGAAGAGGGTCTACACAAGGGACCCAGTACTTC. Translation: CSARRGSTQGTQYF.

The rearrangement joins TRBV5-1 to TRBJ2-3; tentative D call: TRBD1 (6 bases). Between the trimmed V and J ends, which lost 0 bases and 1 base, there was a span of 9 bases. The CDR3 has 15 residues. Germline lookup yields CDR1 SGHRS and CDR2 YFSETQ. The CDR3 DNA follows: TGCGCCAGCAGCTTGGCTACAGGGCGCACAGATACGCAGTATTTT. Translation: CASSLATGRTDTQYF.

Many counts were recorded for this clonotype. The chain uses TRBV27 and TRBJ1-2; D is ambiguous. The ends were cut back, 5 bases at V and 0 bases at J, with 7 bases in the middle. The CDR3 consists of 13 residues. Germline CDR1 MNHEY, CDR2 SMNVEV (reference sequence). In DNA form, the CDR3 reads TGTGCCAGCAGTCCCCAGACTAACTATGGCTACACCTTC. Its protein product is CASSPQTNYGYTF.

A few counts support this clonotype. The chain combines TRBV5-1 with TRBJ2-3; D might be TRBD1 (6 bases). Trimming stripped 4 bases from V and 0 bases from J, with 15 bases between. Looked up from germline, CDR1 is SGHRS and CDR2 is YFSETQ. CDR3 length equals 16 residues. The CDR3 region has the DNA TGCGCCAGCAGCCCTAAGACAGGAGGAAGCACAGATACGCAGTATTTT. Translation gives CASSPKTGGSTDTQYF.

This clonotype was found many times. The chain uses TRBV20-1 and TRBJ1-5; D is uncertain. Germline V gene sequence: CDR1 DFQATT, CDR2 SNEGSKA (reference sequence). CDR3 length equals 15 residues. The CDR3 loop reads CSATTRSIPDQPQHF. The CDR3 DNA sequence: TGCAGCGCCACTACGCGGAGTATCCCGGATCAGCCCCAGCATTTT.

This clonotype was counted a few times. The chain recombines TRBV25-1 with TRBJ2-3; unclear D gene. The CDR3 runs 14 residues. Germline values: CDR1 MGHDK, CDR2 SYGVNS. Trimming left V 7 bases short and J 2 bases short, with 13 bases between. CDR3 in DNA: TGTGCCAGCACCTCGTCTGGGATCACAGATACGCAGTATTTT. Amino acids: CASTSSGITDTQYF.

This rearrangement joins TRBV28 to TRBJ1-1; 7 bases line up with TRBD1. CDR3 length: 18 residues. Germline V CDR1 and CDR2: MDHEN, SYDVKM. V gave up 7 bases and J gave up 0 bases; unmatched junction bases: 17. In nucleotides, the CDR3 is TGTGCCAGCAACCCACTAGGGGGCCCACCCAACATGAACACTGAAGCTTTCTTT. It specifies CASNPLGGPPNMNTEAFF.

The chain links TRBV7-6 to TRBJ2-5; D gene ambiguous. The tail of the sequence fits TRBJ2-7 better, so the J call may be wrong. This CDR3 contains 12 residues. Germline loops: CDR1 SGHVS, CDR2 FNYEAQ. The CDR3 coding sequence is TGTGCCAGCAGCTCCCCCAAGTACGAGCAGTACTTC. This sequence encodes CASSSPKYEQYF.

This clonotype was observed a few times. This chain connects TRBV29-1 to TRBJ1-2, with 9 bases aligning to TRBD1. This CDR3 has 13 residues. CDR1 is SQVTM, CDR2 ANQGSEA, per germline. V dropped 8 bases and J dropped 3; count of bases not matched to a gene: 7. CDR3: CSITGGIDYGYTF. DNA of the CDR3: TGCAGCATCACAGGGGGCATCGACTATGGCTACACCTTC.

This sequence joins TRBV29-1 and TRBJ1-4; 8 bases are a match to TRBD1. The CDR3 has 13 residues. CDR1 and CDR2 (germline): SQVTM, ANQGSEA. V shed 7 bases and J 7 bases; nucleotides not matched to a gene: 8. CDR3 protein: CSAIGTGGEKLFF. Written as DNA, the CDR3 is TGCAGCGCAATCGGGACAGGTGGTGAAAAACTGTTTTTT.

The chain has TRBV6-6 and TRBJ2-7; 8 nucleotides line up with TRBD1. Germline lookup yields CDR1 MNHNY and CDR2 SVGAGI (reference sequence). The CDR3 has 15 residues. With 6 bases clipped from V and 5 bases from J, the junction kept 12 bases outside the gene matches. This CDR3 reads CASSVGTGFSDEQYF. The DNA of the CDR3 is TGTGCCAGCAGCGTTGGGACAGGTTTCAGCGACGAGCAGTACTTC.

V and J are TRBV6-5 and TRBJ2-3; D might be TRBD1 (5 bases). CDR1 and CDR2 (germline): MNHEY, SVGAGI. The V gene lost 8 bases and the J gene lost 0 bases, with 12 bases spanning the gap. CDR3 length: 14 amino acids. CDR3 DNA sequence: TGTGCCAGCGCGGACACCCCTAGCACAGATACGCAGTATTTT. Its protein product is CASADTPSTDTQYF.

This clonotype has a handful of counts. The chain has TRBV6-2 or TRBV6-3 and TRBJ2-3; 11 bases match TRBD2. V trimming: 2 bases; J trimming: 2 bases; junction bases outside the gene matches: 3. Germline V CDR1 and CDR2: MNHEY, SVGEGT. This CDR3 region has 16 residues. The CDR3 spells CASSYPTSGITDTQYF. Written as DNA, the CDR3 is TGTGCCAGCAGTTACCCGACTAGCGGGATCACAGATACGCAGTATTTT.

The chain employs TRBV20-1 and TRBJ2-7; a weak D match, TRBD2 (5 bases). This CDR3 region has 10 residues. The germline V gene encodes CDR1 DFQATT and CDR2 SNEGSKA (reference sequence). The CDR3: CSIGDYEQYF. The CDR3, as DNA: TGCAGCATCGGGGACTACGAGCAGTACTTC.

This clonotype was counted between two and nine times. This chain connects TRBV12-3 or TRBV12-4 to TRBJ2-1; no definite D call. The CDR3 has 11 amino acids. Trimming removed 7 bases at V and 8 bases at J, with 9 bases between. CDR3 residues: CASILGYEQFF. CDR3 nucleotide sequence: TGTGCCAGCATCTTAGGGTATGAGCAGTTCTTC.

This clonotype was detected only a few times. An end of the junction differs from the germline gene, which may be a read error. The chain recombines TRBV18 with TRBJ2-1; D perhaps matches TRBD2 (6 bases). CDR1 KGHSH and CDR2 LQKENI come from the germline V gene. This CDR3 region has 15 residues. CDR3 residues: CANSPGGFGYNEQFF. The DNA of the CDR3 is TGTGCCAACTCACCAGGAGGGTTCGGGTACAATGAGCAGTTCTTC.

This clonotype has a handful of counts. J is TRBJ2-7 and V is TRBV12-3 or TRBV12-4, with D possibly called TRBD1 or TRBD2 (5 bases each). Trimming pared 1 base from V and 3 bases from J, leaving 7 bases between. The CDR3 is 13 amino acids. The CDR3: CASSLGGIYEQYF. The CDR3 region has the DNA TGTGCCAGCAGTTTAGGGGGGATCTACGAGCAGTACTTC.

This chain links TRBV21-1 with TRBJ2-7. TRBV21-1 represents a pseudogene. The length of the CDR3 is 12 residues. The CDR3 nucleotides are TGTGCCAGCAGCATTAGGGTGTCGGAGCAGTACTTC. Residues: CASSIRVSEQYF.

This chain links TRBV7-2 with TRBJ1-1; D unclear. Germline CDR1 and CDR2: SGHTA and FQGNSA. Trimming pared 5 bases from V and 0 bases from J, leaving 16 bases between. CDR3 length equals 16 residues. The chain's CDR3 is CASSLEVTSLNTEAFF. DNA for the CDR3: TGTGCCAGCAGCCTAGAGGTGACGAGCCTGAACACTGAAGCTTTCTTT.

The J gene is TRBJ2-5, the V gene TRBV12-3 or TRBV12-4; D is possibly TRBD1 (7 bases). V was pared by 2 bases and J by 1 base, with 20 bases between. The length of the CDR3 is 18 residues. CDR3 in amino acids: CASSLQGGLLLPQETQYF. The CDR3, as DNA: TGTGCCAGCAGTTTACAGGGGGGCCTCTTACTCCCCCAAGAGACCCAGTACTTC.